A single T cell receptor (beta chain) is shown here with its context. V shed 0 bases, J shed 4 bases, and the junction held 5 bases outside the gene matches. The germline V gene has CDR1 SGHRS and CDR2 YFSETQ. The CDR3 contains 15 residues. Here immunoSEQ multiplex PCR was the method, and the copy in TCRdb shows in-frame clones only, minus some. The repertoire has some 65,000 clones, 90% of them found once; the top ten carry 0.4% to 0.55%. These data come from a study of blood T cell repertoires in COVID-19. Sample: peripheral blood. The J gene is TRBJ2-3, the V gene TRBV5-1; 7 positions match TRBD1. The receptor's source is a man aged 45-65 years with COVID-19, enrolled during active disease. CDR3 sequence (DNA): TGCGCCAGCAGCTTGGATGGGACAGTCCCAGATACGCAGTATTTT. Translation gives CASSLDGTVPDTQYF.